This T cell receptor beta chain came from a study of T cell responses to AZD1222 COVID-19 vaccine. Data came from immunoSEQ multiplex PCR; TCRdb stores just in-frame clones and leaves some out. Among about 94,000 clones, 85% were seen once, and the ten largest hold about 4.5%. The germline V and J ends were trimmed by 5 bases and 6 bases, with 13 bases remaining between them. The V gene's germline CDR1 is LNHDA and CDR2 SQIVND (reference sequence). The CDR3 runs to 13 residues. The rearrangement links TRBV19 to TRBJ1-1; D unclear. Sequenced material: peripheral blood, taken 28 days after the second AZD1222 dose. The TCR originated in an adult who received the AZD1222 COVID-19 vaccine. CDR3 bases: TGTGCCAGTAGTGTTCGGGCATTCTCTGAAGCTTTCTTT. As protein: CASSVRAFSEAFF. The variable domain in full, with the rest retrieved from reference TRBV19 and TRBJ1-1, is DGGITQSPKYLFRKEGQNVTLSCEQNLNHDAMYWYRQDPGQGLRLIYYSQIVNDFQKGDIAEGYSVSREKKESFPLTVTSAQKNPTAFYLCASSVRAFSEAFFGQGTRLTVV.